The rows below give T cell receptor beta chains drawn from one sample of a study of cytomegalovirus exposure and HLA in healthy donors. The repertoire was sequenced with immunoSEQ multiplex PCR; TCRdb's copy has only in-frame clones and lacks some. The data contain about 150,000 clones, 73% of them singletons. Sample: PBMCs. These receptor sequences come from a woman under 30 in good health and CMV-seronegative. Each CDR3 is given with its conserved first and last residue. D genes are given only for firm matches. Only some rows state a clone size, as once, few, many or a class for expanded clones.

V gene,J gene,D gene,CDR3 length,clone size,CDR3 protein,CDR3 DNA
TRBV5-1,TRBJ2-3,TRBD1,15,NA,CASSLGTGNTDTQYF,TGCGCCAGCAGCTTGGGGACAGGGAATACAGATACGCAGTATTTT
TRBV11-2,TRBJ1-2,NA,11,NA,CASSLVDSYTF,TGTGCCAGCAGCTTAGTGGACAGCTACACCTTC
TRBV15,TRBJ2-1,NA,16,NA,CATSRDPGSSYNEQFF,TGTGCCACCAGCAGAGATCCGGGGAGCTCCTACAATGAGCAGTTCTTC
TRBV9,TRBJ1-6,TRBD1,17,once,CASSTHSGTGADSPLHF,TGTGCCAGCAGCACCCATTCCGGGACAGGGGCGGATTCACCCCTCCACTTT
TRBV5-1,TRBJ2-3,TRBD2,16,NA,CASSLSQRGATDTQYF,TGCGCCAGCAGCTTATCCCAGCGGGGGGCCACAGATACGCAGTATTTT
TRBV7-8,TRBJ2-5,NA,13,NA,CASSSGGRETQYF,TGTGCCAGCAGCTCCGGTGGTCGAGAGACCCAGTACTTC
TRBV19,TRBJ1-4,NA,13,NA,CASRQTVSEKLFF,TGTGCCAGTAGGCAGACAGTCTCTGAAAAACTGTTTTTT
TRBV5-6,TRBJ1-2,TRBD1,15,NA,CASRVYPGQVYGYTF,TGTGCCAGCAGAGTATATCCGGGACAGGTTTATGGCTACACCTTC
TRBV11-3,TRBJ2-5,NA,13,NA,CASALRGGETQYF,TGTGCCAGCGCCCTAAGGGGAGGCGAGACCCAGTACTTC
TRBV23-1,TRBJ2-1,NA,15,NA,CASSRGGCSYNEQFF,TGCGCCAGCAGTCGCGGGGGCTGCTCCTACAATGAGCAGTTCTTC
TRBV7-9,TRBJ2-7,NA,14,NA,CASSLSGAAYEQYF,TGTGCCAGCAGCTTATCAGGGGCCGCCTACGAGCAGTACTTC
TRBV18,TRBJ2-7,TRBD1,17,NA,CASSLPSGTGDPYEQYF,TGTGCCAGCTCCTTACCAAGCGGGACAGGGGATCCGTACGAGCAGTACTTC
TRBV18,TRBJ1-4,TRBD1,16,NA,CASSPLDRVLNEKLFF,TGTGCCAGCTCACCTCTGGACAGGGTACTTAATGAAAAACTGTTTTTT
TRBV5-1,TRBJ2-1,NA,13,NA,CASRGASYNEQFF,TGCGCCAGCCGGGGGGCAAGCTACAATGAGCAGTTCTTC
TRBV9,TRBJ1-1,NA,12,once,CASSVQGGEAFF,TGTGCCAGCAGCGTACAGGGAGGTGAAGCTTTCTTT
TRBV9,TRBJ1-1,NA,15,NA,CASSVAQGMNTEAFF,TGTGCCAGCAGCGTAGCTCAGGGGATGAACACTGAAGCTTTCTTT
TRBV7-6,TRBJ2-3,TRBD2,16,NA,CASSPTSGGATDTQYF,TGTGCCAGCAGCCCGACTAGCGGGGGGGCGACAGATACGCAGTATTTT
TRBV5-1,TRBJ1-4,NA,14,NA,CASSLATTNEKLFF,TGCGCCAGCAGCTTGGCTACAACTAATGAAAAACTGTTTTTT
TRBV6-5,TRBJ2-5,TRBD1,15,NA,CASSYSRQGGETQYF,TGTGCCAGCAGTTACTCAAGACAGGGCGGAGAGACCCAGTACTTC
TRBV5-6,TRBJ1-1,NA,15,NA,CASSLAPLTDTEAFF,TGTGCCAGCAGCTTGGCCCCACTCACCGACACTGAAGCTTTCTTT
TRBV5-5,TRBJ1-1,TRBD1,15,NA,CASSPRQGLNTEAFF,TGTGCCAGCAGTCCCCGACAGGGGCTGAACACTGAAGCTTTCTTT
TRBV18,TRBJ2-1,NA,12,NA,CASSHGANEQFF,TGTGCCAGCTCACATGGGGCCAATGAGCAGTTCTTC
TRBV6-6,TRBJ1-2,NA,13,NA,CASISSGGYGYTF,TGTGCCAGCATCTCATCCGGTGGTTATGGCTACACCTTC
TRBV18,TRBJ1-4,NA,16,NA,CASKAPETDNNEKLFF,TGTGCTAGCAAGGCCCCGGAGACAGATAATAATGAAAAACTGTTTTTT
TRBV2,TRBJ2-1,TRBD2,14,NA,CASLGVGSGRGQFF,TGTGCCAGCTTGGGGGTGGGGAGCGGGAGAGGGCAGTTCTTC
TRBV7-9,TRBJ1-4,NA,14,few,CASSSGDRNEKLFF,TGTGCCAGCAGCTCCGGGGATAGGAATGAAAAACTGTTTTTT
TRBV5-4,TRBJ1-5,NA,12,NA,CAMGSGNQPQHF,TGTGCCATGGGGAGTGGCAATCAGCCCCAGCATTTT
TRBV27,TRBJ1-2,TRBD1,15,few,CASSPRTGANYGYTF,TGTGCCAGCAGTCCACGGACAGGGGCAAACTATGGCTACACCTTC
TRBV25-1,TRBJ2-4,NA,14,NA,CATSLTGSKNIQYF,TGTGCCACATCACTTACAGGGTCCAAAAACATTCAGTACTTC
TRBV7-2,TRBJ2-3,TRBD2,16,NA,CASSWLAGGQSDTQYF,TGTGCCAGCAGCTGGTTAGCGGGGGGGCAATCAGATACGCAGTATTTT
TRBV19,TRBJ2-3,TRBD2,17,NA,CASRAPRGGWNTDTQYF,TGTGCCAGTAGGGCCCCCCGCGGGGGGTGGAACACAGATACGCAGTATTTT
TRBV19,TRBJ2-7,TRBD1,14,NA,CASKMGDSSYEQYF,TGTGCCAGTAAGATGGGGGACAGCTCCTACGAGCAGTACTTC
TRBV6-5,TRBJ1-1,NA,13,NA,CASRLRQNTEAFF,TGTGCCAGCAGACTCCGACAAAACACTGAAGCTTTCTTT
TRBV19,TRBJ2-6,TRBD1,16,NA,CASSFQGASGANVLTF,TGTGCCAGTAGTTTTCAGGGGGCCTCTGGGGCCAACGTCCTGACTTTC
TRBV15,TRBJ2-1,TRBD1,15,NA,CATSRTPGQYNEQFF,TGTGCCACCAGCAGAACCCCGGGACAGTACAATGAGCAGTTCTTC
TRBV28,TRBJ2-5,TRBD1,12,NA,CAPPGQNNTQYF,TGTGCCCCGCCGGGACAGAATAATACCCAGTACTTC
TRBV7-9,TRBJ2-2,NA,16,NA,CASSTVARSNTGELFF,TGTGCCAGCAGTACCGTTGCGCGGTCGAACACCGGGGAGCTGTTTTTT
TRBV9,TRBJ2-3,NA,16,once,CASSDFSGLYTDTQYF,TGTGCCAGCAGCGACTTCTCGGGACTGTACACAGATACGCAGTATTTT
TRBV30,TRBJ2-6,NA,12,NA,CAWSVPPGVLTF,TGTGCCTGGAGTGTACCGCCAGGCGTCCTGACTTTC
TRBV6-1,TRBJ1-1,TRBD1,13,NA,CASGVTGSGEAFF,TGTGCCAGTGGAGTGACAGGGTCGGGTGAAGCTTTCTTT
TRBV10-3,TRBJ2-1,NA,18,NA,CAISESMFGYSSYNEQFF,TGTGCCATCAGTGAGTCGATGTTCGGCTACAGCTCCTACAATGAGCAGTTCTTC
TRBV19,TRBJ2-1,NA,16,few,CASSIGGTSPYNEQFF,TGTGCCAGTAGTATAGGGGGCACCTCCCCCTACAATGAGCAGTTCTTC
TRBV5-1,TRBJ2-1,TRBD2,16,NA,CASSLVRTSGAREQFF,TGCGCCAGCAGCTTGGTTCGGACTAGCGGGGCCCGCGAGCAGTTCTTC
TRBV15,TRBJ2-7,TRBD1,14,once,CATSPGTDSREQYF,TGTGCCACCAGTCCCGGGACAGATTCGCGGGAGCAGTACTTC
TRBV4-1,TRBJ2-7,TRBD2,15,NA,CASSQEGLAGDEQYF,TGCGCCAGCAGCCAAGAAGGGCTAGCGGGGGACGAGCAGTACTTC
TRBV5-4,TRBJ2-7,TRBD1,13,NA,CAAGQGATYEQYF,TGTGCCGCCGGACAGGGGGCGACCTACGAGCAGTACTTC
TRBV7-2,TRBJ1-2,TRBD1,16,NA,CASSTRQGALSYGYTF,TGTGCCAGCAGCACTAGACAGGGGGCTTTGAGCTATGGCTACACCTTC
TRBV7-8,TRBJ2-2,TRBD2,14,NA,CASIPGGSTGELFF,TGTGCCAGCATTCCGGGCGGGAGTACCGGGGAGCTGTTTTTT
TRBV27,TRBJ1-2,TRBD1,17,NA,CASSLSLPGQGNYGYTF,TGTGCCAGCAGTTTATCCCTTCCGGGACAGGGGAACTATGGCTACACCTTC
TRBV9,TRBJ1-2,NA,14,few,CASSVGGGNYGYTF,TGTGCCAGCAGCGTAGGGGGGGGAAACTATGGCTACACCTTC
TRBV14,TRBJ2-7,TRBD1,14,NA,CASSPWDRDYEQYF,TGTGCCAGCAGCCCATGGGACAGGGACTACGAGCAGTACTTC
TRBV5-5,TRBJ2-2,NA,16,NA,CASSLRPGQNTGELFF,TGTGCCAGCAGCTTACGACCGGGACAGAACACCGGGGAGCTGTTTTTT
TRBV5-1,TRBJ2-3,TRBD2,16,NA,CASSPTSGGTTDTQYF,TGCGCCAGCAGCCCGACTAGCGGGGGGACCACAGATACGCAGTATTTT
TRBV6-5,TRBJ1-6,TRBD1,15,NA,CASTSGQVLNSPLHF,TGTGCCAGCACCTCCGGACAGGTTTTAAATTCACCCCTCCACTTT
TRBV7-2,TRBJ1-4,TRBD1,14,NA,CASSRTGINEKLFF,TGTGCCAGCAGCCGGACAGGGATTAATGAAAAACTGTTTTTT
TRBV4-3,TRBJ1-4,TRBD1,17,NA,CASSQEGPGTGLEKLFF,TGCGCCAGCAGCCAAGAAGGGCCCGGGACAGGGCTTGAAAAACTGTTTTTT
TRBV19,TRBJ1-2,NA,14,NA,CASSHPGEGLGYTF,TGTGCCAGTAGTCATCCCGGGGAGGGGCTTGGCTACACCTTC
TRBV11-2,TRBJ2-1,NA,13,NA,CASSLSRDNEQFF,TGTGCCAGCAGCTTAAGCAGGGACAATGAGCAGTTCTTC
TRBV6-6,TRBJ1-2,NA,16,NA,CAAQSPQGTTNYGYTF,TGTGCCGCCCAGTCCCCCCAGGGGACAACTAACTATGGCTACACCTTC